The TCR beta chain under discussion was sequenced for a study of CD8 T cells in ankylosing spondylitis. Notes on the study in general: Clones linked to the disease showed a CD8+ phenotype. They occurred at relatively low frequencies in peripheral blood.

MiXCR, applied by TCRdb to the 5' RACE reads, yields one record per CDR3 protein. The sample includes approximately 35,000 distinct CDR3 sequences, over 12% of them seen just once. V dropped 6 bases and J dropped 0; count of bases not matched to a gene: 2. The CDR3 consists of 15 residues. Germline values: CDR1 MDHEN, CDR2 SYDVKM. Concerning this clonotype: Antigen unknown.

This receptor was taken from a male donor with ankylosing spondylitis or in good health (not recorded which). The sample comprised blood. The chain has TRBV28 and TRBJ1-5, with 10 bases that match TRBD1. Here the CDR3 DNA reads TGTGCCAGCAGGGGACAGGGGTTTAGCAATCAGCCCCAGCATTTT. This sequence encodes CASRGQGFSNQPQHF.